One TCR beta chain is described in this entry. V lost 1 base and J lost 5, with 11 bases in between. This CDR3 has 14 residues. Germline assignment: CDR1 SGHRS and CDR2 YFSETQ. The hyperthyroidism was newly diagnosed and had lasted under 2 months; the patients were aged 18 to 65. A patient was excluded if there was uncontrolled infection, other autoimmune disease, pregnancy or lactation. The PBMCs studied were ones that came from 8.5 to 10 ml fresh peripheral blood. The CDR3 regions of TCR beta were amplified from RNA transcripts. HTBI primers were employed in a first-round RT-PCR of the TCR CDR3. TCRdb re-called the multiplex PCR reads through MiXCR, storing one row per CDR3 protein. Of about 590,000 distinct CDR3 sequences listed, 15% to 19% were seen once; the top ten hold under 8%. The data stem from a study of T cells in Graves' hyperthyroidism and ophthalmopathy.

The origin of this receptor is a woman aged 25 to 45 with Graves' hyperthyroidism. What was sequenced was blood. The chain employs TRBV5-1 and TRBJ2-3; D ambiguous. The CDR3 DNA sequence: TGCGCCAGCAGCTTGACATCGTTTGTAGATACGCAGTATTTT. This codes for CASSLTSFVDTQYF.